The TCR gamma chain under discussion was sequenced for a study of Vδ1+ human thymocytes (dated by TCRdb to the late 2010s). The study in broad terms: The study characterised mRNA-level TRG and TRD CDR3 repertoires of highly purified Vdelta1+ thymocytes from young children as a data resource. Earlier work had validated the multiplex-based CDR3 amplicon strategy against 5'RACE-based methods for generating CDR3 amplicons. Findings and caveats that apply to the study as a whole: The thymic TRG and TRD repertoires appeared highly polyclonal, with Gaussian CDR3 length distributions, in contrast to the oligoclonal repertoires of peripheral blood. Many TRG clonotypes were shared between donors (up to 6.9x10^3), whereas TRD repertoires were essentially private (max about 120 shared). Because unexpected Vdelta2 sequences could lead to misinterpretation of bulk repertoire data, the authors recommended using highly purified populations and validating at the single-cell level. No clustering by age or sex was observed, so analyses did not stratify donors by these variables. Although sort purity was high, about 20% of thymic TRD sequences were Vdelta2 (with a few Vdelta3), in contrast to the peripheral blood Vdelta1+ controls.

Thymic samples were depleted of alphabeta T cells, then CD3+ TCRVdelta1+ TCRVdelta2- thymocytes were FACS-sorted. A purity of about 97% to 99.6% was achieved for sorted Vdelta1+ thymocytes. The thymic specimens were obtained from roughly 8 paediatric patients, aged roughly 5 days to 15 months, who were having corrective cardiac surgery. Thymic tissue was dispersed and mononuclear cells isolated on a Histopaque-1077 density gradient. For staining, the antibodies used were anti-TCRVdelta1 clone TS8.2, anti-TCRVdelta2 clone B6, anti-CD3 clone HIT3a and anti-TCRalphabeta clone IP26. RNA extraction was carried out with the RNeasy mini kit, and reverse transcription was then done using Superscript III. CDR3 amplicons were produced by multiplex PCR using pooled V-gene forward primers and a constant-region reverse primer with Illumina adaptor overhangs. After gel purification, the amplicons were indexed with Nextera index primers during approximately 8 additional PCR cycles and then purified using AMPure XP beads. Sequencing of libraries was performed on an Illumina MiSeq using paired-end 250 bp reads, dual indexing and an approximately 21% PhiX spike-in. As for the authors' bioinformatics: Read quality was checked with FastQC, and TRG read pairs were merged using ea-utils fastq-join. IMGT/HighV-QUEST was used to annotate the sequences, only productive sequences with an unambiguous V-gene assignment were kept, and clonotypes were defined as sequences sharing an identical CDR3 sequence. VDJtools 1.1.1, tcR 2.2.3, Treemap and vegan Shannon diversity in R 3.4.4 were used for downstream analysis. Clones were re-identified by TCRdb from the public reads with CATT, and rows with the same DNA were merged. The V and J calls come from TCRdb's annotation, not from the publication. The sample records some 11,000 gamma-chain clones, 43% of which are singletons. The ten largest clones add up to 2% of the sample.

In regard to this clone: This clone's antigen is unknown. No much larger clone exists at a distance of one base, and base qualities are not known.

The germline V gene encodes CDR1 EGSTGY and CDR2 YDSYTSSV. The CDR3 holds 9 amino acids from the cysteine to the phenylalanine. Of all the DNA, just the CDR3 is kept, 27 bases in frame from base 1. Trimmed from V: 2 bases; trimmed from J: 12 bases; junction bases lacking a gene match: 1. The sample taken for sequencing was Vdelta1+ gamma-delta thymocytes from the thymus. The cell subset or site label corresponds to: FACS-sorted CD3+ TCRalphabeta- TCRVdelta1+ TCRVdelta2- thymocytes. The TCR was taken from a boy in the first two years of life who had congenital heart surgery. The rearrangement joined TRGV4 to TRGJ1 or TRGJ2. Assignment of the J gene here rests on matching the DNA to germline, because TCRdb gives none. The CDR3 protein sequence reads: CATWDVKLF. In nucleotides, the sequence is TGTGCCACCTGGGATGTGAAACTCTTT.